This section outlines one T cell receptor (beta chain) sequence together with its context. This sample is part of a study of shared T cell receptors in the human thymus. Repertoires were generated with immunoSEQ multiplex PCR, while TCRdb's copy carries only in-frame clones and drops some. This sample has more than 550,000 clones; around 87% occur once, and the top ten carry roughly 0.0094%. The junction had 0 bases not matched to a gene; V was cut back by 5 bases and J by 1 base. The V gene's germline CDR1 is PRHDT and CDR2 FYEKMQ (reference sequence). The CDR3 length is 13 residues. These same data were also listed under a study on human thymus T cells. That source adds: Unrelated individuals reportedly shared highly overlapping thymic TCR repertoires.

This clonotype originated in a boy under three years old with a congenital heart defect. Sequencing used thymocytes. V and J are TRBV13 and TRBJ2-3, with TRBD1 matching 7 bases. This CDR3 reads CASSGQGTDTQYF. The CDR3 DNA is TGTGCCAGCAGCGGACAGGGCACAGATACGCAGTATTTT.